This T cell receptor (beta chain) was documented in a study of cytomegalovirus exposure and HLA in healthy donors. There are 14 residues in the CDR3. V lost 5 bases, J lost 1 base, and 11 bases lay in between. Looked up from germline, CDR1 is LNHDA and CDR2 is SQIVND (reference sequence). Vbeta (60) and Jbeta (13) primers were used in the PCR. This table comes from immunoSEQ multiplex PCR, and its TCRdb copy is limited to in-frame clones, with some not included. The profile shows about 180,000 clones, about 86% of them singletons. The gene calls are TRBV19 and TRBJ1-1; D unclear. This TCR was recovered from a woman aged 25-40 years in good health and CMV-seronegative. Sequencing was performed on PBMCs. CDR3 sequence reads: CASSSRIGNTEAFF. The CDR3 bases are TGTGCCAGTAGTTCCAGGATCGGGAACACTGAAGCTTTCTTT.